Here is one T cell receptor beta chain with its context. CDR3 length: 12 amino acids. V was trimmed by 5 bases and J by 6 bases, leaving 5 bases between them. Germline CDR1 is SGHAT and CDR2 is FQNNGV. The data belong to a study of blood T cell repertoires in COVID-19. In the study overall: Sites in the United States, Italy and Spain provided acute and convalescent COVID-19 samples. T cells, B-cell-depleted T cells, or PBMCs supplied cDNA or gDNA.

Some clones are missing from TCRdb's copy, which holds only in-frame ones; the method was immunoSEQ multiplex PCR. The sample holds around 180,000 clones; about 88% are singletons and the top ten take 25% to 30%. The V and J genes are TRBV11-2 and TRBJ1-6, with D hard to call. The receptor was derived from a man between 60 and 70 years old with acute or convalescent COVID-19. The sequenced sample consisted of peripheral blood. The CDR3 DNA follows: TGTGCCAGCAGCGCGATTAATTCACCCCTCCACTTT. It translates to CASSAINSPLHF.